Listed below are T cell receptor beta chains from one sample, sequenced in a study of OX40 agonist ivuxolimab in advanced cancers. Clones were read by immunoSEQ multiplex PCR, and TCRdb kept only the in-frame ones, dropping some. The sample includes under 45,000 clones, approximately 86% of them seen just once. Here the sequenced sample was CD4+ or CD8+ T cells sorted from blood, taken in a trial of the OX40 agonist ivuxolimab. The receptors derive from an adult with an advanced solid tumor such as melanoma, head and neck, liver or kidney cancer. CDR3s include the opening cysteine and the closing phenylalanine or tryptophan.

>TRBV7-3
CASSLVSRMGTDTQYF
>TRBV19
CASSIDGVWGYTGELFF
>TRBV19
CASSMRGAYNEQFF
>TRBV6-1
CASSFGTGGNEQYF
>TRBV14
CASSQVTGGLTNEKLFF
>TRBV6-5
CASSSVWDSAYNEQFF
>TRBV6-6
CASSQGLAGPDTQYF
>TRBV6-6
CASRTDPSGYGYTF
>TRBV2
CASGVNYGYTF
>TRBV27
CASSSTSGSYEQYF
>TRBV6-1
CASSVEGIDYGYTF
>TRBV18
CASSPPSSSYNEQFF
>TRBV7-3
CASSTTRSETQYF
>TRBV11-1
CASSLDSMTNTEAFF
>TRBV28
CASSFYYEQYF
>TRBV2
CASRVVGPAFF
>TRBV19
CASSIEGGAVAKNIQYF
>TRBV19
CASSMLGQGRDEQFF
>TRBV5-1
CASSLRAIAGENEQFF
>TRBV4-2
CASSPEGSALWISSEKLFF
>TRBV6-1
CASSEGGFGDEQYF
>TRBV5-1
CASSAGYYNEQFF
>TRBV18
CASSPNRGDTEAFF
>TRBV6-1
CASSPDGQYGYTF
>TRBV6-1
CASSERRRNQPQHF
>TRBV19
CASNPGQSYEQYF
>TRBV19
CASEPPTGDYGYTF
>TRBV29-1
CSVGKGRTEAFF
>TRBV15
CATSRRSGTSGGAGETQYF
>TRBV7-6
CASRPTSDPTNEQFF
>TRBV28
CASSFGGSTDTQYF
>TRBV2
CASSEHYNEQFF
>TRBV6-4
CASRNRGRAVNDEKLFF